This TCR beta chain emerged from a study of cytomegalovirus exposure and HLA in healthy donors. With 3 bases removed from V and 6 bases from J, the gap between germline ends came to 24 bases. Germline loops: CDR1 MDHEN, CDR2 SYDVKM. There are 18 residues in the CDR3. Study results and limitations: Most TCRs appeared rarely, but some public TCRs recurred in many donors.

Measured with immunoSEQ multiplex PCR; TCRdb has only the in-frame clones, and not every one. Here the sample spans around 180,000 clones, over 65% being singletons. A remark on this clone: No antigen is known for it.

The gene calls are TRBV28 and TRBJ2-1, with a tentative D call TRBD1 (5 bases). This sequence originates from a man younger than 35 in good health and CMV-seropositive. Sequenced material: PBMCs. This chain's CDR3 is CASSLVKWGQGVGNEQFF. For the CDR3, the DNA is TGTGCCAGCAGTTTGGTAAAGTGGGGTCAAGGGGTAGGCAATGAGCAGTTCTTC. Looking up the rest from reference TRBV28 and TRBJ2-1 gives the full variable domain: DVKVTQSSRYLVKRTGEKVFLECVQDMDHENMFWYRQDPGLGLRLIYFSYDVKMKEKGDIPEGYSVSREKKERFSLILESASTNQTSMYLCASSLVKWGQGVGNEQFFGPGTRLTVL.